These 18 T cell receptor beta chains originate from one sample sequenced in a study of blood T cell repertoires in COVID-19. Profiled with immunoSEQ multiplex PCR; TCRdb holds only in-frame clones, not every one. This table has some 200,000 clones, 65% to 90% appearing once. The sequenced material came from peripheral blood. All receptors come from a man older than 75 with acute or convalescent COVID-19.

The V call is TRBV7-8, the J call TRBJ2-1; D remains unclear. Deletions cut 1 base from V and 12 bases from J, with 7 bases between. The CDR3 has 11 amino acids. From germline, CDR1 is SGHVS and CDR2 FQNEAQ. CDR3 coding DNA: TGTGCCAGCAGCTTAGGTTCAGGGCAGTTCTTC. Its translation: CASSLGSGQFF.

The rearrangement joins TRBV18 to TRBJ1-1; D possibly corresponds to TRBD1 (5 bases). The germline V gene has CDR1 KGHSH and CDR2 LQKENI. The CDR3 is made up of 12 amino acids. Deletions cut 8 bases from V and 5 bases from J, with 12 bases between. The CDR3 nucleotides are TGTGCCAGCGTTAGAACAGGTACTGAAGCTTTCTTT. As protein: CASVRTGTEAFF.

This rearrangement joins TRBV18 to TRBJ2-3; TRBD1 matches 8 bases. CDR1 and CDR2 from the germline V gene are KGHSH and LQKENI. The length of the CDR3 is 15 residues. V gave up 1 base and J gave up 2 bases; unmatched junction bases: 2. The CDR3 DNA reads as TGTGCCAGCTCACCACAGACAGGGGCCACAGATACGCAGTATTTT. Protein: CASSPQTGATDTQYF. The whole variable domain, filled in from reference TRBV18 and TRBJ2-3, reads NAGVMQNPRHLVRRRGQEARLRCSPMKGHSHVYWYRQLPEEGLKFMVYLQKENIIDESGMPKERFSAEFPKEGPSILRIQQVVRGDSAAYFCASSPQTGATDTQYFGPGTRLTVL.

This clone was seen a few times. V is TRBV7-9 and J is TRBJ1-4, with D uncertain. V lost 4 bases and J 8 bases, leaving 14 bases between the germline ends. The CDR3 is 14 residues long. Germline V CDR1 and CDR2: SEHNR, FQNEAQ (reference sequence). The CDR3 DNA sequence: TGTGCCAGCAGCTCCCCCTCGGGCGGGGAAAAACTGTTTTTT. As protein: CASSSPSGGEKLFF.

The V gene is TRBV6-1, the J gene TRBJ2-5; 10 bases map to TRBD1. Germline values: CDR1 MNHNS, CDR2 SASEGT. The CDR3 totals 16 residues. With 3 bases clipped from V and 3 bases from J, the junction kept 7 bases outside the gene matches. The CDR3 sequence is CASSEGQGSGEETQYF. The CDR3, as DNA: TGTGCCAGCAGTGAGGGACAGGGGTCGGGAGAAGAGACCCAGTACTTC.

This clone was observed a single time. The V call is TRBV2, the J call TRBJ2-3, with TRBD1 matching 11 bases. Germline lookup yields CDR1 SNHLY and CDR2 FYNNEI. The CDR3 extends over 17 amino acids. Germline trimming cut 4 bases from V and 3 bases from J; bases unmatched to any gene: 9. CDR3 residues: CASSGGTGGRGTDTQYF. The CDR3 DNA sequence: TGTGCCAGCAGTGGGGGGACAGGGGGTAGGGGAACAGATACGCAGTATTTT.

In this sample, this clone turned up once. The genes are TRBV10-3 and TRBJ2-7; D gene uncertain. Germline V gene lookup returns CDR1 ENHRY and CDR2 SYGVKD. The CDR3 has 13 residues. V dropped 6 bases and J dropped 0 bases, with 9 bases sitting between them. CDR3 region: CAIRLGGSYEQYF. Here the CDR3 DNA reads TGTGCCATCAGACTCGGTGGCTCCTACGAGCAGTACTTC.

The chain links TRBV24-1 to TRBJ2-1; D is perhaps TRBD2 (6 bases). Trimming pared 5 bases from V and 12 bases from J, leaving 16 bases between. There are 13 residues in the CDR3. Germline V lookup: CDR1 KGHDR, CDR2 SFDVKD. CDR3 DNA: TGTGCCACCAGTGGCGGGAATCTCCCCAGGCAGTTCTTC. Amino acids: CATSGGNLPRQFF.

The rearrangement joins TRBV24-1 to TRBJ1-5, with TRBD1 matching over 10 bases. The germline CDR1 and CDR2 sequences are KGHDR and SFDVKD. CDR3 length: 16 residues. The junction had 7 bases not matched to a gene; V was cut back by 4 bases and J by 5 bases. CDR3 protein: CATSDLGQGGDQPQHF. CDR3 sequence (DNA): TGTGCCACCAGTGACCTCGGACAGGGGGGGGATCAGCCCCAGCATTTT.

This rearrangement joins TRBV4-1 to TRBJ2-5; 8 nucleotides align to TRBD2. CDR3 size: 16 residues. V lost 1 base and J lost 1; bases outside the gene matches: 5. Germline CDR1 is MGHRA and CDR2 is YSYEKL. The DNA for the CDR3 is TGCGCCAGCAGCCAAGGGGTACTAGCGGCCCAAGAGACCCAGTACTTC. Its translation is CASSQGVLAAQETQYF.

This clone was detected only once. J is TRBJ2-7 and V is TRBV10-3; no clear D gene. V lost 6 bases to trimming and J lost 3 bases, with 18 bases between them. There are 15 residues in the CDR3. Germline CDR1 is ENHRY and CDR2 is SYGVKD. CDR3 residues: CAISDLRDLGYEQYF. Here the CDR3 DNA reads TGTGCCATCAGCGACCTAAGAGACCTAGGCTACGAGCAGTACTTC.

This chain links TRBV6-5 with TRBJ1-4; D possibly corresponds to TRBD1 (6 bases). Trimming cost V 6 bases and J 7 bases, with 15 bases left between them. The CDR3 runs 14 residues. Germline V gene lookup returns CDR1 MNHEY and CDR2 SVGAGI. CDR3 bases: TGTGCCAGCAGACTCCGGGGGGCTGGTGAAAAACTGTTTTTT. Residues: CASRLRGAGEKLFF.

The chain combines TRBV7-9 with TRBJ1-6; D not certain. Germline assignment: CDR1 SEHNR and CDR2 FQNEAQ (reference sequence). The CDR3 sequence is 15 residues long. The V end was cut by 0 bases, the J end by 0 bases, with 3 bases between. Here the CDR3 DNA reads TGTGCCAGCAGCTTAGCGAGCTCCTATAATTCACCCCTCCACTTT. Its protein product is CASSLASSYNSPLHF.

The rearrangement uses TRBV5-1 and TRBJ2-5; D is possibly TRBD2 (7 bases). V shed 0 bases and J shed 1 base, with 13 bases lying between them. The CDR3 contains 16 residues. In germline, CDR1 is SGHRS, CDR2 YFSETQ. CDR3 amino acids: CASSLAGRGLQETQYF. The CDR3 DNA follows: TGCGCCAGCAGCTTGGCCGGGCGGGGGCTCCAAGAGACCCAGTACTTC.

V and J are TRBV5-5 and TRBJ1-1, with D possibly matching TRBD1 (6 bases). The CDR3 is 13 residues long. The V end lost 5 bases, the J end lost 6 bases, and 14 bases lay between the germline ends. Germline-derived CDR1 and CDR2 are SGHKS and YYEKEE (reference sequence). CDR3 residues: CASSLDRIAEAFF. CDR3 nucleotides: TGTGCCAGCAGTCTGGACAGAATCGCTGAAGCTTTCTTT.

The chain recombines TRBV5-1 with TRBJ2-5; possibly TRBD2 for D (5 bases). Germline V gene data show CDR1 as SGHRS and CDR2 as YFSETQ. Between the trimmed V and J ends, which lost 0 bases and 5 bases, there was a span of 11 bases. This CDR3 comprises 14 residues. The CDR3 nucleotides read TGCGCCAGCAGCTTGGTTGGAGGCGGTGAGACCCAGTACTTC. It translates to CASSLVGGGETQYF.

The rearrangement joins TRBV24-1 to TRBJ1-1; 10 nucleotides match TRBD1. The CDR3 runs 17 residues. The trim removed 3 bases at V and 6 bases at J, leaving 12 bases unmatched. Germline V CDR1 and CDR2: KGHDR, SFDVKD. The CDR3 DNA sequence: TGTGCCACCAGTGATAAGGGGACAGGGGACTGGGTGGCTGAAGCTTTCTTT. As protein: CATSDKGTGDWVAEAFF.

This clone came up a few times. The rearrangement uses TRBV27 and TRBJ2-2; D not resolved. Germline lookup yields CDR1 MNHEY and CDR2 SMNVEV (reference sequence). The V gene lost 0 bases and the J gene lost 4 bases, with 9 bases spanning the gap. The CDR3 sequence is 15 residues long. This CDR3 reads CASSLSNRPTGELFF. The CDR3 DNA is TGTGCCAGCAGTTTATCGAACAGACCCACCGGGGAGCTGTTTTTT.